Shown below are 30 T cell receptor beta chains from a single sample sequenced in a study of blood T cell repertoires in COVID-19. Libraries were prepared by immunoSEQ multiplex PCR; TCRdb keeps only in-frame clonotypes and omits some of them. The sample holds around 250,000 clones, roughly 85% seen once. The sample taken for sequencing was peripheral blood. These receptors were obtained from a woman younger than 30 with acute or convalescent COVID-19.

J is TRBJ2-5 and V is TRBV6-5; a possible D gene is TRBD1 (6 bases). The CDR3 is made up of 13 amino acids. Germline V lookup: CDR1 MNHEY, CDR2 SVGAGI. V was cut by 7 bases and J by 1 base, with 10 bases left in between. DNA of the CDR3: TGTGCCAGCAATGGACAGCCCCAAGAGACCCAGTACTTC. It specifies CASNGQPQETQYF.

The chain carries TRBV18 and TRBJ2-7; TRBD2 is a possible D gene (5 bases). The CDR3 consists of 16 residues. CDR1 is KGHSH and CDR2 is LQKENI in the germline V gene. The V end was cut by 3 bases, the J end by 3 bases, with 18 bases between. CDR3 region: CASSPPTAGGFYEQYF. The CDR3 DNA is TGTGCCAGCTCACCCCCCACGGCGGGTGGGTTCTACGAGCAGTACTTC.

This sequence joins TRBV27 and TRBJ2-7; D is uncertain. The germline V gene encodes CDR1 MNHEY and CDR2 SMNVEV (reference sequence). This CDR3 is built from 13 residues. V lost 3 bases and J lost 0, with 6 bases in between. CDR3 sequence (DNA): TGTGCCAGCAGTTTTGGGCCCTCCTACGAGCAGTACTTC. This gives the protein CASSFGPSYEQYF.

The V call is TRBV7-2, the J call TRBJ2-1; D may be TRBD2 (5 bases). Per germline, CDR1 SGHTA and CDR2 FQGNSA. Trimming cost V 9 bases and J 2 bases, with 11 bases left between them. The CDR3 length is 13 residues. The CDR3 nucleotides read TGTGCCAGTCTAAGCGGTACCTACAATGAGCAGTTCTTC. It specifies CASLSGTYNEQFF.

The CDR3 nucleotides are TGTGCCATCAGTGAGACGGCAGGGGAGGGTAATGAAAAACTGTTTTTT. Translated: CAISETAGEGNEKLFF. This rearrangement joins TRBV10-3 to TRBJ1-4; tentatively, D is TRBD1 (6 bases). CDR3 length: 16 amino acids. Germline V gene sequence: CDR1 ENHRY, CDR2 SYGVKD. Trimming shortened V by 2 bases and J by 4 bases, and 14 bases separated the two germline ends.

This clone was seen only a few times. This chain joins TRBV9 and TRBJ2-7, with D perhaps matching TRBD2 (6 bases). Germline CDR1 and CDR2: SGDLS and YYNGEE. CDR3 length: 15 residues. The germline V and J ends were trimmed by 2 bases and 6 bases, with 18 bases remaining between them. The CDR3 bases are TGTGCCAGCAGCGTTAACTTCGCGGGGAGCGCCGAGCAGTACTTC. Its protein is CASSVNFAGSAEQYF.

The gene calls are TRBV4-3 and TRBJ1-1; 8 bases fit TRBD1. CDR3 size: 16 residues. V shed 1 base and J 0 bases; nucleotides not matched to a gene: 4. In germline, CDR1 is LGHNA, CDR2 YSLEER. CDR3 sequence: CASSQGPGQVNTEAFF. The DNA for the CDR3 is TGCGCCAGCAGCCAAGGGCCGGGACAGGTGAACACTGAAGCTTTCTTT.

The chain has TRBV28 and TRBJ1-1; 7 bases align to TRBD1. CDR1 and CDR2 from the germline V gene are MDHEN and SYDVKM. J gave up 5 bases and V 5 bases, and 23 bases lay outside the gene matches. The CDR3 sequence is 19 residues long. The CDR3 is CASSETLTGEKGDGTEAFF. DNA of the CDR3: TGTGCCAGCAGTGAAACTCTCACAGGGGAGAAGGGGGACGGTACTGAAGCTTTCTTT. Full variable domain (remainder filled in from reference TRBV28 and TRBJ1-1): DVKVTQSSRYLVKRTGEKVFLECVQDMDHENMFWYRQDPGLGLRLIYFSYDVKMKEKGDIPEGYSVSREKKERFSLILESASTNQTSMYLCASSETLTGEKGDGTEAFFGQGTRLTVV.

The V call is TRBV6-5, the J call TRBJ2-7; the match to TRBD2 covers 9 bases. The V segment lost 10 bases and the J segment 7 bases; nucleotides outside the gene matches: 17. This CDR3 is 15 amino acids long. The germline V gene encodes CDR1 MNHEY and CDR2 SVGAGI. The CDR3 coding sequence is TGTGCCACTATAGGAATCCTAGCGGGGAGGTGGGAGCAGTACTTC. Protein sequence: CATIGILAGRWEQYF.

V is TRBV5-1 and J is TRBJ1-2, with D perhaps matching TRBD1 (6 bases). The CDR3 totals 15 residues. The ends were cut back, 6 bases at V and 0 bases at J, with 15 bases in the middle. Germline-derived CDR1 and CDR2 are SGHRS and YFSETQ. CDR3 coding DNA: TGCGCCAGCACCTATTCGACAGGAGCTAACTATGGCTACACCTTC. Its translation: CASTYSTGANYGYTF.

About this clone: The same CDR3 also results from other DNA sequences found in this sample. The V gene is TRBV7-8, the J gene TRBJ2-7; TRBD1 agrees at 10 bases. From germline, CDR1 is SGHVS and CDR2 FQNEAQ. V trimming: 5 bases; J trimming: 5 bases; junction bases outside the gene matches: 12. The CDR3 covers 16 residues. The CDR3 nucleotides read TGTGCCAGCAGCCTGCAGCGGGGACAGGGGTTCCACGAGCAGTACTTC. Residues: CASSLQRGQGFHEQYF.

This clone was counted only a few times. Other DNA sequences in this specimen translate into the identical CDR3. Here the CDR3 DNA reads TGTGCCAGCAGCATGACAGGGGACCTATTCTATGGCTACACCTTC. Protein: CASSMTGDLFYGYTF. This chain connects TRBV6-5 to TRBJ1-2; 8 bases match TRBD1. Per the germline V gene, CDR1 is MNHEY and CDR2 is SVGAGI. J gave up 4 bases and V 6 bases, and 10 bases lay outside the gene matches. The CDR3 covers 15 residues.

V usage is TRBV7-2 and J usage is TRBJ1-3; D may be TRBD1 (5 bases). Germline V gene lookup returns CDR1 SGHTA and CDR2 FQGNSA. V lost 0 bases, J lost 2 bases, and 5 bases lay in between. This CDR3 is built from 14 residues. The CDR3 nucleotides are TGTGCCAGCAGCTTAGCAGGGGCTGGAAACACCATATATTTT. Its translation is CASSLAGAGNTIYF.

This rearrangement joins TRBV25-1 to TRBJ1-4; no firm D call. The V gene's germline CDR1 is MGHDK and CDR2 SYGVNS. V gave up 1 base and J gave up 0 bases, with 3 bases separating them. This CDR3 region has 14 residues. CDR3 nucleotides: TGTGCCAGCAGTGAATGGCCAACTAATGAAAAACTGTTTTTT. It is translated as CASSEWPTNEKLFF.

The CDR3 coding sequence is TGTGCCAGCAGTTTAGGCTCCAGGGCTGGCTACACCTTC. Its translation is CASSLGSRAGYTF. The chain uses TRBV27 and TRBJ1-2; TRBD1 is a possible D gene (5 bases). The V gene lost 2 bases and the J gene lost 7 bases, with 11 bases spanning the gap. CDR1 MNHEY and CDR2 SMNVEV come from the germline V gene (reference sequence). The CDR3 loop spans 13 amino acids.

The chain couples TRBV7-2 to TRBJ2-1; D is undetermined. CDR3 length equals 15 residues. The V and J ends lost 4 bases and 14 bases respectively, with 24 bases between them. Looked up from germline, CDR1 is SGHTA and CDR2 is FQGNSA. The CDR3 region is CASSSAPGVVAQKFF. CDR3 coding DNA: TGTGCCAGCAGCTCCGCGCCTGGAGTCGTGGCGCAAAAGTTCTTC.

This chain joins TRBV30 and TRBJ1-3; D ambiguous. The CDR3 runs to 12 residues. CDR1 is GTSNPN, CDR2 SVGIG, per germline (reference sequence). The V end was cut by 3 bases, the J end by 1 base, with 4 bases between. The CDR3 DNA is TGTGCCTGGAGCTATTCTGGAAACACCATATATTTT. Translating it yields CAWSYSGNTIYF.

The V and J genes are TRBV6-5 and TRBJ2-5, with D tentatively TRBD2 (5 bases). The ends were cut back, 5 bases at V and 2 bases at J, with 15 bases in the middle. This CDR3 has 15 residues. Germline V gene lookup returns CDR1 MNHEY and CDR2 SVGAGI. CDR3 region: CASSPSGGGQETQYF. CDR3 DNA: TGTGCCAGCAGTCCGTCAGGCGGAGGACAAGAGACCCAGTACTTC.

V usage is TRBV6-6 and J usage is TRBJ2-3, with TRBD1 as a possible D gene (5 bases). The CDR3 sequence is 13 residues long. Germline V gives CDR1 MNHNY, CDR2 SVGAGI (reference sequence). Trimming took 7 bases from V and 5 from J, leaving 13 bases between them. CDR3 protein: CASIPQGGDTQYF. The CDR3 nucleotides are TGTGCCAGCATCCCTCAGGGTGGAGATACGCAGTATTTT.

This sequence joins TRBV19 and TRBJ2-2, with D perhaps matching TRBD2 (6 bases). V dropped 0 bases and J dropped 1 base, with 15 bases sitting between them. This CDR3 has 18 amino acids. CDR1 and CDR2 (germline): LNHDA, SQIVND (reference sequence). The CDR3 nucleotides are TGTGCCAGTAGTATAGATTTCTACGGGAGTGAGAACACCGGGGAGCTGTTTTTT. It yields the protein CASSIDFYGSENTGELFF.

As DNA, the CDR3 is TGTGCCAGCAGTAGATATGACAGGACGATGGGTGGCTACACCTTC. It translates to CASSRYDRTMGGYTF. This rearrangement joins TRBV6-5 to TRBJ1-2, with D possibly matching TRBD1 (6 bases). Germline V CDR1 and CDR2: MNHEY, SVGAGI. CDR3 length: 15 amino acids. V was trimmed by 5 bases and J by 7 bases, leaving 20 bases between them.

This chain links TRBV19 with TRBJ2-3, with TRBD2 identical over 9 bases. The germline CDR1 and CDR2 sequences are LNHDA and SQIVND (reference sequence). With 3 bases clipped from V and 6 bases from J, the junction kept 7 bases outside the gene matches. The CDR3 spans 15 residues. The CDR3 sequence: CASSMAGGPGDTQYF. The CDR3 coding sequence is TGTGCCAGTAGTATGGCGGGAGGGCCGGGGGATACGCAGTATTTT.

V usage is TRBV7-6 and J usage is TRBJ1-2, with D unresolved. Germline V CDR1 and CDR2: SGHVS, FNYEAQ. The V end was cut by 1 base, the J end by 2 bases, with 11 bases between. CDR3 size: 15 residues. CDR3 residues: CASSLVGGNNYGYTF. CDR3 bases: TGTGCCAGCAGCTTAGTGGGAGGGAACAACTATGGCTACACCTTC. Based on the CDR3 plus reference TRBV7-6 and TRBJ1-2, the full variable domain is GAGVSQSPRYKVTKRGQDVALRCDPISGHVSLYWYRQALGQGPEFLTYFNYEAQQDKSGLPNDRFSAERPEGSISTLTIQRTEQRDSAMYRCASSLVGGNNYGYTFGSGTRLTVV.

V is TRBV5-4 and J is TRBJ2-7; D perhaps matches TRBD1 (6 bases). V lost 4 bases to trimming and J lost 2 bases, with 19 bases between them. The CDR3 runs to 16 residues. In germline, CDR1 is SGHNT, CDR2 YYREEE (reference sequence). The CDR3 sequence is CASSRQAGTRAYEQYF. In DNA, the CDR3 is TGTGCCAGCAGCCGGCAGGCCGGGACAAGAGCCTACGAGCAGTACTTC.

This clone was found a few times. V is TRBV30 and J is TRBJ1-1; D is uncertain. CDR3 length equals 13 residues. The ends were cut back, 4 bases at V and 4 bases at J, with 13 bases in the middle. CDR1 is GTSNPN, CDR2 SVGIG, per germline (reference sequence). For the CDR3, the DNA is TGTGCCTGGATTAGAGAGGGAGGCACTGAAGCTTTCTTT. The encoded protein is CAWIREGGTEAFF.

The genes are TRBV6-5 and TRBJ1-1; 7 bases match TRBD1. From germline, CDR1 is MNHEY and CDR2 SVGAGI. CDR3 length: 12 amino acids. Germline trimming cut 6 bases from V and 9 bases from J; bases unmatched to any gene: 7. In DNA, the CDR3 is TGTGCCAGCAGGGGGACAGACCTTAAAGCTTTCTTT. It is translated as CASRGTDLKAFF.

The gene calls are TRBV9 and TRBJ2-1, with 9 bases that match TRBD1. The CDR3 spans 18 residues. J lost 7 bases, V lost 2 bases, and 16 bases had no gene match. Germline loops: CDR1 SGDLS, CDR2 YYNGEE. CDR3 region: CASSVDPLQGANLNEQFF. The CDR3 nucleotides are TGTGCCAGCAGCGTTGACCCTTTACAGGGGGCAAATTTGAATGAGCAGTTCTTC.

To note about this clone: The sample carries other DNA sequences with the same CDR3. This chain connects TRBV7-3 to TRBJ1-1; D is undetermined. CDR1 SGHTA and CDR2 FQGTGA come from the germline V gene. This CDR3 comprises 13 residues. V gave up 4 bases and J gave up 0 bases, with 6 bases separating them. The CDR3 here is CASSSTVNTEAFF. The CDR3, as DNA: TGTGCCAGCAGCTCCACGGTGAACACTGAAGCTTTCTTT.

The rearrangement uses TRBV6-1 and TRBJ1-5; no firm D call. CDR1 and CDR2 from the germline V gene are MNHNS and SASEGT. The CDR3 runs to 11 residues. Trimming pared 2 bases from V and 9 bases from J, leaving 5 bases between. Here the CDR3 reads CASSEFRPQHF. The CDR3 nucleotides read TGTGCCAGCAGTGAATTTCGGCCCCAGCATTTT.

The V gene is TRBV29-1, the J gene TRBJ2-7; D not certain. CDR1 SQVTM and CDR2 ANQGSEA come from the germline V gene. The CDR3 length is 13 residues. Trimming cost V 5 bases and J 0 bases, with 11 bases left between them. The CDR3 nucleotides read TGCAGCGTTCTGGCAGGAAGCTCCTACGAGCAGTACTTC. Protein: CSVLAGSSYEQYF.